This TCR beta chain was observed in a study of blood T cell repertoires in COVID-19. Study-wide background: Acute and convalescent COVID-19 specimens originated in the United States, Italy and Spain.

The assay was immunoSEQ multiplex PCR, and TCRdb's table has in-frame clones only and misses some. The sample has 150,000 to 250,000 clones, roughly 94% seen once. Germline V gene sequence: CDR1 MNHNS, CDR2 SASEGT. The CDR3 sequence is 16 residues long. The V segment lost 4 bases and the J segment 0 bases; nucleotides outside the gene matches: 6. Seattle enrolled patients during active infection and tracked them longitudinally. J is TRBJ1-5 and V is TRBV6-1; 7 bases align to TRBD1. Sequenced material: peripheral blood. The TCR comes from a man in his thirties or forties with COVID-19, enrolled during active disease. In nucleotides, the CDR3 is TGTGCCAGCAGTGGGAGGACAGGTTATAGCAATCAGCCCCAGCATTTT. It codes for CASSGRTGYSNQPQHF.